The 10 T cell receptor beta chains reported below all come from one sample, sequenced in a study of T cell repertoires in cytomegalovirus infection. TCRdb analysed the reads with MiXCR anew, one entry per CDR3 protein. This repertoire shows roughly 800,000 distinct CDR3 sequences, around 29% found once; its top ten account for about an eighth. These receptors have no known antigen. Sequencing was performed on cultured CD8+ T cells from PBMCs, taken from culture after CMV antigen stimulation. These receptors originate from a human donor in good health (CMV status not recorded). Some clones in this sample may be carry-over from other donors' samples.

The V and J genes are TRBV12-3 or TRBV12-4 and TRBJ2-5; D uncertain. With 5 bases removed from V and 2 bases from J, the gap between germline ends came to 12 bases. The CDR3 has 14 residues. The CDR3 protein is CASSITDIQETQYF. CDR3 nucleotide sequence: TGTGCCAGCAGTATTACGGATATTCAAGAGACCCAGTACTTC.

V usage is TRBV12-3 or TRBV12-4 and J usage is TRBJ1-4; perhaps TRBD1 as D (5 bases). The CDR3 is 14 amino acids. V lost 4 bases, J lost 8 bases, and 14 bases lay in between. In nucleotides, the CDR3 is TGTGCCAGCAGTTCCCCGGGGGAATACGAAAAACTGTTTTTT. This codes for CASSSPGEYEKLFF.

This chain connects TRBV12-3 or TRBV12-4 to TRBJ2-5; 9 bases match TRBD2. The CDR3 covers 13 residues. V trimming: 7 bases; J trimming: 3 bases; junction bases outside the gene matches: 3. CDR3 amino acids: CASTIAGEETQYF. CDR3 DNA sequence: TGTGCCAGCACTATAGCGGGGGAAGAGACCCAGTACTTC.

The CDR3 region has the DNA TGTGCCAGCAGTGCCCACCTAGGAGACAGAACCGGGGAGCTGTTTTTT. Amino acid sequence: CASSAHLGDRTGELFF. The chain carries TRBV25-1 and TRBJ2-2; TRBD1 is a possible D gene (5 bases). The CDR3 consists of 16 residues. In germline, CDR1 is MGHDK, CDR2 SYGVNS. The germline V and J ends were trimmed by 4 bases and 5 bases, with 17 bases remaining between them.

The chain has TRBV6-5 and TRBJ1-1, with 7 bases that match TRBD1. Germline V gene sequence: CDR1 MNHEY, CDR2 SVGAGI. Trimming cost V 2 bases and J 6 bases; bases outside gene matches: 0. The CDR3 sequence is 12 residues long. The CDR3 sequence is CASSYGQAEAFF. CDR3 DNA: TGTGCCAGCAGTTACGGACAGGCTGAAGCTTTCTTT.

This clonotype was seen more than once but under ten times. The rearrangement uses TRBV19 and TRBJ1-1; TRBD1 is a possible D gene (5 bases). Trimming shortened V by 3 bases and J by 0 bases, and 17 bases separated the two germline ends. There are 17 residues in the CDR3. Germline V lookup: CDR1 LNHDA, CDR2 SQIVND (reference sequence). CDR3 region: CASSMLFEGSMNTEAFF. CDR3 nucleotides: TGTGCCAGTAGTATGCTTTTTGAGGGGTCCATGAACACTGAAGCTTTCTTT.

V is TRBV20-1 and J is TRBJ1-6, with D possibly matching TRBD1 (6 bases). Trimming stripped 0 bases from V and 6 bases from J, with 12 bases between. Per the germline V gene, CDR1 is DFQATT and CDR2 is SNEGSKA (reference sequence). This CDR3 is 15 amino acids long. This chain's CDR3 is CSARDRGTSNSPLHF. CDR3 nucleotide sequence: TGCAGTGCTAGAGATCGCGGGACAAGTAATTCACCCCTCCACTTT.

This clonotype showed up just a few times. This chain uses TRBV12-5 with TRBJ1-5, with D hard to call. The CDR3 length is 17 residues. Between the trimmed V and J ends, which lost 1 base and 2 bases, there was a span of 15 bases. Germline CDR1 reads LGHNT; CDR2 reads FRNRAP. This chain's CDR3 is CASGLGAVQSGNQPQHF. The CDR3 coding sequence is TGTGCTAGTGGTTTGGGGGCAGTCCAGTCAGGCAATCAGCCCCAGCATTTT.

This clonotype was seen a single time. The CDR3 region has the DNA TGTGCCAGCAGCCTCATAGGCCCTACAGATACGCAGTATTTT. Its translation: CASSLIGPTDTQYF. The chain recombines TRBV12-3 or TRBV12-4 with TRBJ2-3; D unclear. Trimming took 6 bases from V and 3 from J, leaving 13 bases between them. CDR3 size: 14 residues.

The chain carries TRBV7-8 and TRBJ2-5, with 7 nucleotides matching TRBD1. V lost 0 bases, J lost 5 bases, and 6 bases stayed unmatched. Looked up from germline, CDR1 is SGHVS and CDR2 is FQNEAQ. The CDR3 totals 15 residues. In DNA form, the CDR3 reads TGTGCCAGCAGCTTAGCCACAGGGGTGTTGGAGACCCAGTACTTC. The encoded protein is CASSLATGVLETQYF. Full variable domain (missing parts from reference TRBV7-8 and TRBJ2-5): GAGVSQSPRYKVAKRGQDVALRCDPISGHVSLFWYQQALGQGPEFLTYFQNEAQLDKSGLPSDRFFAERPEGSVSTLKIQRTQQEDSAVYLCASSLATGVLETQYFGPGTRLLVL.